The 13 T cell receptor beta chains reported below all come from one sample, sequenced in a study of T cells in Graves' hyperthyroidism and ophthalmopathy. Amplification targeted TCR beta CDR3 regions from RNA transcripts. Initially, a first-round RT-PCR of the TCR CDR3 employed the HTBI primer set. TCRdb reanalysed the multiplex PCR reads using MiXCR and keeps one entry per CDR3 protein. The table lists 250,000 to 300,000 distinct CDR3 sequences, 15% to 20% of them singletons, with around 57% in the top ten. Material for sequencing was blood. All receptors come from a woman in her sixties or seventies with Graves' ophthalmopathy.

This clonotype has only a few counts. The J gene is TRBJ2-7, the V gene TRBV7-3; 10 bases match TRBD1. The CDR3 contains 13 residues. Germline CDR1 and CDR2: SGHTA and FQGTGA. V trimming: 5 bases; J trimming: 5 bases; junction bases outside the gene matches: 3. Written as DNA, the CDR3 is TGTGCCAGCAGCCCGGGACAGGGGAACGAGCAGTACTTC. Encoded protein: CASSPGQGNEQYF.

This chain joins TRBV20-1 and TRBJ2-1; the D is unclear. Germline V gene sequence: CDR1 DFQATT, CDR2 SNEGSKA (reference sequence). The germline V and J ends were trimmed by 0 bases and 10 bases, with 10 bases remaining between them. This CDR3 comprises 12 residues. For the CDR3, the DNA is TGCAGTGCTAGAGATCTCACTGTAGAGCAGTTCTTC. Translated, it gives CSARDLTVEQFF.

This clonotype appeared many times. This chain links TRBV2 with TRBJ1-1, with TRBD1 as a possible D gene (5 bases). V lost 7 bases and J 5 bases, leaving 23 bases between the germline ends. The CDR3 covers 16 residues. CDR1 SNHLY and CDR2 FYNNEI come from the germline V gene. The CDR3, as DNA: TGTGCCAGCACCCTTAGATCCCCGACAGTGAGTACTGAAGCTTTCTTT. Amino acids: CASTLRSPTVSTEAFF.

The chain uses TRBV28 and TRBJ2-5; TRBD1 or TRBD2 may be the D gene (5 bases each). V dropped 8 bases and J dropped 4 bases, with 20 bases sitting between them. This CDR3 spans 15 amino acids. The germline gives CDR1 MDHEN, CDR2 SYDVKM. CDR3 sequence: CASGLLSQRGETQYF. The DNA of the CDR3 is TGTGCCAGCGGTCTATTGTCCCAGAGGGGAGAGACCCAGTACTTC.

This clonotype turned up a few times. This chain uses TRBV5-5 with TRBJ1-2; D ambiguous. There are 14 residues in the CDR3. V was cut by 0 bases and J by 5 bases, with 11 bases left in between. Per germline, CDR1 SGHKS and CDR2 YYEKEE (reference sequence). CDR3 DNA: TGTGCCAGCAGCTTGGGTCAATTGTCATATGGCTACACCTTC. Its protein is CASSLGQLSYGYTF.

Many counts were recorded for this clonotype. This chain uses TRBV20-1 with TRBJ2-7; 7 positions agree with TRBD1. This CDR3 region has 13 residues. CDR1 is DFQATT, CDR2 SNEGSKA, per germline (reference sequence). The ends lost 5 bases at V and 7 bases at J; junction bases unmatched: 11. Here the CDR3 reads CSASPGTVREQYF. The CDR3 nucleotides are TGCAGTGCTTCTCCCGGGACAGTCAGGGAGCAGTACTTC.

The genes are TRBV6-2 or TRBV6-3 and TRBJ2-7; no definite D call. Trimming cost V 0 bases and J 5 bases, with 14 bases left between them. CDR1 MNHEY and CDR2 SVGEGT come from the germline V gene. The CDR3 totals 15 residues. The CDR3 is CASSYSRSGTHEQYF. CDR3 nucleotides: TGTGCCAGCAGTTACTCGAGGTCCGGTACCCACGAGCAGTACTTC.

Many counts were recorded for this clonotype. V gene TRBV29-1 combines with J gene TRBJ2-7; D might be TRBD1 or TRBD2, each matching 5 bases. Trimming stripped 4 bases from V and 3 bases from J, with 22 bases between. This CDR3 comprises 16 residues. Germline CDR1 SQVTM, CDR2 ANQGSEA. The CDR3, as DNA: TGCAGCGTTGGGGGGAAAGACGGAGGAGTTTTCTACGAGCAGTACTTC. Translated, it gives CSVGGKDGGVFYEQYF.

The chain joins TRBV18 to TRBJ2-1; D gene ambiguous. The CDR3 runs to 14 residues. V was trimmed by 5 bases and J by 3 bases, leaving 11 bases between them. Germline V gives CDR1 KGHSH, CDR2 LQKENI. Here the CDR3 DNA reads TGTGCCAGCTCAGAAGTACAGATCTACAATGAGCAGTTCTTC. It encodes CASSEVQIYNEQFF.

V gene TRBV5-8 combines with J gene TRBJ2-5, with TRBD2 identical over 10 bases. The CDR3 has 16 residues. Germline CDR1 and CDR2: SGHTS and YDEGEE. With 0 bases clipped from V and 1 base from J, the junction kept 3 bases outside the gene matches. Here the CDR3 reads CASSLGTSGIQETQYF. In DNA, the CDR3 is TGTGCCAGCAGCTTGGGGACTAGCGGAATCCAAGAGACCCAGTACTTC.

In DNA form, the CDR3 reads TGTGCCAGCATTGGGGGACATCACGAGCAGTACTTC. Translation gives CASIGGHHEQYF. The chain uses TRBV25-1 and TRBJ2-7, with D tentatively TRBD1 (6 bases). Trimming removed 7 bases from V and 5 bases from J, with 12 bases in between. Per germline, CDR1 MGHDK and CDR2 SYGVNS. The CDR3 spans 12 residues.

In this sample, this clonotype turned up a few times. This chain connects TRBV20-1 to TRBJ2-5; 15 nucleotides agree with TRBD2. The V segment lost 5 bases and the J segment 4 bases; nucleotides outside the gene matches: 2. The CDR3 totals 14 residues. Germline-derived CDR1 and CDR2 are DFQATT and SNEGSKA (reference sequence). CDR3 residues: CSAVGLAGGETQYF. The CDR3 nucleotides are TGCAGTGCTGTGGGACTAGCGGGAGGAGAGACCCAGTACTTC.

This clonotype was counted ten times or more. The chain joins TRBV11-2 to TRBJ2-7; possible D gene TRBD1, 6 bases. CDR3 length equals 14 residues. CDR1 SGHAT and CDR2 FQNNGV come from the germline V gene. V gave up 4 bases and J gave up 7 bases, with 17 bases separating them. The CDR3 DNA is TGTGCCAGCAGCTGGAACAGGGACGCGGGTGAGCAGTACTTC. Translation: CASSWNRDAGEQYF. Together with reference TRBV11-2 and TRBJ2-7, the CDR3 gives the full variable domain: EAGVAQSPRYKIIEKRQSVAFWCNPISGHATLYWYQQILGQGPKLLIQFQNNGVVDDSQLPKDRFSAERLKGVDSTLKIQPAKLEDSAVYLCASSWNRDAGEQYFGPGTRLTVT.